Shown below are 13 T cell receptor beta chains from a single sample sequenced in a study of T-cell reconstitution after alpha-beta-depleted transplantation in children. The library targeted TCRbeta and was prepared with unique molecular identifiers. TCRdb re-analysed the PCR reads in MiXCR, keeping a single row per CDR3 protein. Of about 19,000 distinct CDR3 sequences in the sample, 10% to 15% were seen once. Source: PBMCs, mostly from graft donor cells, taken 60 days after TCRalphabeta/CD19-depleted stem cell transplant. Receptors were obtained from a female patient under 10 years old who had a stem cell transplant for congenital amegakaryocytic thrombocytopenia, so the T cells may come from the graft donor.

This clonotype was counted at least ten times. This chain connects TRBV5-5 to TRBJ1-3; a possible D gene is TRBD1 (5 bases). Trimming took 7 bases from V and 0 from J, leaving 17 bases between them. The CDR3 is made up of 16 amino acids. Germline assignment: CDR1 SGHKS and CDR2 YYEKEE (reference sequence). CDR3 in amino acids: CASGGATWSSGNTIYF. For the CDR3, the DNA is TGTGCCAGCGGCGGGGCGACTTGGAGCTCTGGAAACACCATATATTTT. Full variable domain (missing parts from reference TRBV5-5 and TRBJ1-3): DAGVTQSPTHLIKTRGQQVTLRCSPISGHKSVSWYQQVLGQGPQFIFQYYEKEERGRGNFPDRFSARQFPNYSSELNVNALLLGDSALYLCASGGATWSSGNTIYFGEGSWLTVV.

At least ten counts were recorded for this clonotype. The chain joins TRBV19 to TRBJ1-5, with TRBD1 matching over 9 bases. J was trimmed by 0 bases and V by 6 bases; bases with no gene match: 3. The CDR3 sequence is 15 residues long. Germline CDR1 is LNHDA and CDR2 is SQIVND (reference sequence). CDR3 nucleotides: TGTGCCAGTAGCCGGACAGGGGATAGCAATCAGCCCCAGCATTTT. It yields the protein CASSRTGDSNQPQHF.

This clonotype was seen many times. This rearrangement joins TRBV20-1 to TRBJ2-7; 9 bases are a match to TRBD2. Losses at the gene ends were 3 bases for V and 4 bases for J; bases not matched to a gene: 10. CDR1 is DFQATT and CDR2 is SNEGSKA in the germline V gene (reference sequence). The CDR3 is 15 residues long. CDR3 nucleotides: TGCAGTGCTAGCGTTCGCGGGAGGGCCATGTACGAGCAGTACTTC. It is translated as CSASVRGRAMYEQYF.

This clonotype appeared many times. The chain combines TRBV10-1 with TRBJ2-7; tentative D call: TRBD2 (5 bases). Trimming took 0 bases from V and 6 from J, leaving 9 bases between them. The germline V gene has CDR1 WNHNN and CDR2 SYGVQD (reference sequence). The CDR3 runs 13 residues. The CDR3 nucleotides read TGCGCCAGCAGTGAGTCGAGAGGGCCCGAGCAGTACTTC. Encoded protein: CASSESRGPEQYF.

This clonotype was counted at least ten times. The rearrangement uses TRBV20-1 and TRBJ2-5; 10 nucleotides agree with TRBD2. In germline, CDR1 is DFQATT, CDR2 SNEGSKA (reference sequence). This CDR3 has 15 residues. Germline trimming cut 2 bases from V and 2 bases from J; bases unmatched to any gene: 5. The CDR3 DNA reads TGCAGTGCTAGATCTGGACTAGCGGCACAAGAGACCCAGTACTTC. Translating it yields CSARSGLAAQETQYF.

The chain joins TRBV7-3 to TRBJ2-1; TRBD1 matches at 9 bases. Trimming cost V 5 bases and J 8 bases; bases outside gene matches: 13. This CDR3 has 16 residues. Germline CDR1 reads SGHTA; CDR2 reads FQGTGA. The CDR3 sequence: CASSSEPYRGRDEQFF. The CDR3 DNA reads as TGTGCCAGCAGCAGTGAGCCCTACAGGGGGCGCGATGAGCAGTTCTTC.

This clonotype was seen many times. The V gene is TRBV4-1, the J gene TRBJ2-7; D may be TRBD1 or TRBD2 (5 bases each). The germline V gene has CDR1 MGHRA and CDR2 YSYEKL. Between the trimmed V and J ends, which lost 2 bases and 5 bases, there was a span of 13 bases. CDR3 size: 14 residues. CDR3 amino acids: CASSQRTRGDEQYF. Written as DNA, the CDR3 is TGCGCCAGCAGCCAAAGGACCCGAGGGGACGAGCAGTACTTC.

Ten or more counts support this clonotype. In DNA, the CDR3 is TGTGCCAGCGGATCGTATCACCAGAACACTGAAGCTTTCTTT. Translated, it gives CASGSYHQNTEAFF. This chain connects TRBV27 to TRBJ1-1, with D unclear. Trimming took 8 bases from V and 1 from J, leaving 14 bases between them. This CDR3 contains 14 residues. CDR1 is MNHEY and CDR2 is SMNVEV in the germline V gene (reference sequence).

This clonotype was seen more than once but under ten times. The chain has TRBV29-1 and TRBJ1-2, with unresolved D. The CDR3 runs 13 residues. The germline V and J ends were trimmed by 0 bases and 2 bases, with 7 bases remaining between them. Germline CDR1 and CDR2: SQVTM and ANQGSEA. The CDR3 spells CSVEEGKNYGYTF. The DNA of the CDR3 is TGCAGCGTTGAAGAGGGCAAGAACTATGGCTACACCTTC.

This clonotype has at least ten counts. The chain links TRBV7-2 to TRBJ2-1; tentatively, D is TRBD1 or TRBD2 (5 bases each). Germline values: CDR1 SGHTA, CDR2 FQGNSA. V was cut by 1 base and J by 10 bases, with 14 bases left in between. This CDR3 comprises 14 residues. CDR3 DNA sequence: TGTGCCAGCAGCTTAGTTCCGAGGGGAAGGGAGCAGTTCTTC. This gives the protein CASSLVPRGREQFF.

This clonotype was recorded many times. The V and J genes are TRBV7-8 and TRBJ1-5; a possible D gene is TRBD1 (5 bases). V lost 0 bases and J lost 5, with 11 bases in between. Germline V lookup: CDR1 SGHVS, CDR2 FQNEAQ. The CDR3 sequence is 15 residues long. The CDR3 region has the DNA TGTGCCAGCAGCTTAGCGCGGGGGGGTCATCAGCCCCAGCATTTT. It translates to CASSLARGGHQPQHF.

The table lists this clonotype with many counts. In DNA form, the CDR3 reads TGTGCCAGCAGTGACACAGGTTCTAGCCGAAGCTACAATGAGCAGTTCTTC. It translates to CASSDTGSSRSYNEQFF. The rearrangement joins TRBV6-4 to TRBJ2-1; D tentatively reads TRBD1 or TRBD2 (5 bases each). Germline V lookup: CDR1 MRHNA, CDR2 SNTAGT. CDR3 length: 17 amino acids. The germline V and J ends were trimmed by 2 bases and 3 bases, with 17 bases remaining between them.

The table lists this clonotype with many counts. The rearrangement uses TRBV5-5 and TRBJ2-5; 10 positions agree with TRBD1. The CDR3 has 13 amino acids. Germline values: CDR1 SGHKS, CDR2 YYEKEE (reference sequence). The junction had 1 base not matched to a gene; V was cut back by 3 bases and J by 5 bases. CDR3 DNA sequence: TGTGCCAGCAGCTGGACAGGGGGGGAGACCCAGTACTTC. It translates to CASSWTGGETQYF.